Shown below are 8 T cell receptor beta chains from a single sample sequenced in a study of regulatory T cells in long-lasting Graves disease. The authors built TCR beta libraries using iRepertoire HTBI primers and Arm-PCR of CDR3 regions. TCRdb reanalysed the multiplex PCR reads using MiXCR and keeps one entry per CDR3 protein. The table lists roughly 520,000 distinct CDR3 sequences, 9.5% to 15% of them singletons. As to time point: newly diagnosed GD, antithyroid drugs for less than 3 months. Generation of the TCR library employed RNA extracted from PBMCs. The sample was also reused in another study, on T cells in Graves' hyperthyroidism and ophthalmopathy.

The input for sequencing was peripheral blood mononuclear cells (PBMCs), taken at new diagnosis, from a patient treated with antithyroid drugs. The receptors originated from a woman in her 30s with Graves disease.

This clonotype came up many times. The gene calls are TRBV29-1 and TRBJ2-7; possibly TRBD1 or TRBD2 for D (5 bases each). Germline V gene lookup returns CDR1 SQVTM and CDR2 ANQGSEA. Trimming removed 7 bases at V and 6 bases at J, with 28 bases between. The CDR3 has 16 residues. The CDR3 protein is CSGRRGRTSGDGEQYF. CDR3 bases: TGCAGCGGAAGAAGGGGACGGACCTCCGGGGACGGCGAGCAGTACTTC.

This clonotype was counted at least ten times. V and J are TRBV13 and TRBJ2-3, with TRBD2 matching 7 bases. V gave up 6 bases and J gave up 5 bases; unmatched junction bases: 14. The V gene's germline CDR1 is PRHDT and CDR2 FYEKMQ (reference sequence). The length of the CDR3 is 16 residues. The CDR3 coding sequence is TGTGCCAGCAGTCAACTAGCGCTTGAGCAAAGAGATACGCAGTATTTT. Amino acids: CASSQLALEQRDTQYF.

Comment on this clonotype: A read error likely explains this, since a far larger clone differs by one base. The chain couples TRBV5-8 to TRBJ2-3; no reliable D call. The CDR3 sequence is 14 residues long. In germline, CDR1 is SGHTS, CDR2 YDEGEE. V lost 2 bases, J lost 7 bases, and 14 bases lay in between. The CDR3 reads CASSLRMNGNTQYF. CDR3 nucleotides: TGTGCCAGCAGCTTACGAATGAATGGGAATACGCAGTATTTT.

This clonotype was seen more than once but under ten times. This clone may be a read error of a much larger clone one base away. The conserved phenylalanine or tryptophan normally closing the CDR3 is absent here, so this likely arose from a read error. The CDR3 spells CSAMTGASSYNSPLHS. The DNA of the CDR3 is TGCAGTGCTATGACAGGAGCAAGCTCCTATAATTCACCCCTCCACTCT. The chain couples TRBV20-1 to TRBJ1-6, with a possible D match to TRBD1 (6 bases). The CDR3 consists of 16 residues. Trimming left V 4 bases short and J 0 bases short, with 13 bases between. Germline assignment: CDR1 DFQATT and CDR2 SNEGSKA (reference sequence).

The rearrangement uses TRBV7-9 and TRBJ2-1, with D possibly TRBD2 on 5 matching bases. Germline V lookup: CDR1 SEHNR, CDR2 FQNEAQ (reference sequence). There are 16 residues in the CDR3. Deletions cut 5 bases from V and 8 bases from J, with 22 bases between. The CDR3 region has the DNA TGTGCCAGCAGCGACCGCATCGGCGACTATGCCCATGAGCAGTTCTTC. Residues: CASSDRIGDYAHEQFF.

This clonotype was counted a few times. The CDR3 bases are TGTGCCACCAGCAGAGACCCCGGGACAGAGGGATCACCCCTCCACTTT. It encodes CATSRDPGTEGSPLHF. This chain uses TRBV15 with TRBJ1-6; the match to TRBD1 covers 7 bases. Germline CDR1 and CDR2: LNHNV and YYDKDF (reference sequence). There are 16 residues in the CDR3. V lost 0 bases to trimming and J lost 10 bases; unmatched junction nucleotides: 9.

This clonotype was recorded at least ten times. The chain joins TRBV2 to TRBJ2-3; 7 nucleotides agree with TRBD1. The CDR3 totals 16 residues. The V and J ends lost 8 bases and 4 bases, in that order; junction bases with no gene match: 15. CDR1 and CDR2 (germline): SNHLY, FYNNEI. Here the CDR3 reads CASDPTIRTGSDTQYF. Written as DNA, the CDR3 is TGTGCCAGCGACCCAACAATTAGGACAGGCTCAGATACGCAGTATTTT.

The CDR3 region has the DNA TGCGCCAGCAGCCAAGAATTGCAGTCGCGCTACACCTTC. It yields the protein CASSQELQSRYTF. The V call is TRBV4-3, the J call TRBJ1-2; no definite D call. Germline CDR1 and CDR2: LGHNA and YSLEER. The CDR3 is made up of 13 amino acids. V lost 0 bases and J 9 bases, leaving 11 bases between the germline ends.